This TCR beta chain was obtained from a study of T cells in Graves' hyperthyroidism and ophthalmopathy. Findings and limits, study-wide: Blood also held most thyroid clonotypes expanded beyond 0.001. Ophthalmopathy was distinguished from stable hyperthyroidism by 13 V-J signatures.

The TCR beta CDR3 regions underwent amplification using RNA transcripts as the source. The HTBI primer set served for first-round RT-PCR of the TCR CDR3. One entry per CDR3 protein results from TCRdb running MiXCR on the multiplex PCR reads. The sample has 300,000 to 500,000 distinct CDR3 sequences, 15% seen once; the top ten hold 30% to 35%. This clonotype turned up a few times. No antigen is known for it. Aged 18 to 65, the patients had hyperthyroidism that was newly diagnosed and had lasted under 2 months. Uncontrolled infection, other autoimmune disease, pregnancy or lactation led to exclusion. Between the trimmed V and J ends, which lost 3 bases and 5 bases, there was a span of 16 bases. The CDR3 has 15 residues. CDR1 and CDR2 from the germline V gene are MNHNS and SASEGT.

V is TRBV6-1 and J is TRBJ2-5; D is perhaps TRBD1 or TRBD2 (6 bases each). The clonotype comes from a woman in her 30s with Graves' hyperthyroidism. The specimen was blood. The CDR3 DNA follows: TGTGCCAGCAGTGAGGGGGGCAGGGCGGGGGAGACCCAGTACTTC. Its protein is CASSEGGRAGETQYF.